The 28 T cell receptor beta chains presented below share a single source sample, sequenced in a study of PD-1 blockade in classical Hodgkin lymphoma. Time point defined: cycle 4 day 1 (C4D1), after 5 to 7 weeks of nivolumab. Relapse after autologous stem cell transplantation occurred in every patient, and brentuximab vedotin exposure varied. Sequencing used immunoSEQ multiplex PCR; TCRdb keeps in-frame clones, though not all of them. The sample shows approximately 61,000 clones, around 90% of them seen only once. The sequencing here drew on peripheral blood mononuclear cells (PBMCs), taken before the fourth cycle of nivolumab. These receptor sequences come from a human donor with classical Hodgkin lymphoma.

This sequence joins TRBV5-1 and TRBJ2-5, with D unclear. V dropped 3 bases and J dropped 2 bases, with 5 bases sitting between them. The CDR3 length is 12 residues. Germline V gene data show CDR1 as SGHRS and CDR2 as YFSETQ. The DNA of the CDR3 is TGCGCCAGCAGCTCGCCTCAAGAGACCCAGTACTTC. This gives the protein CASSSPQETQYF.

The chain couples TRBV4-2 to TRBJ2-7; unclear D gene. CDR1 and CDR2 (germline): LGHNA, YNFKEQ. This CDR3 has 20 residues. V lost 2 bases, J lost 3 bases, and 29 bases lay in between. The CDR3 reads CASSQSLKRIEPPKLYEQYF. The CDR3 nucleotides are TGTGCCAGCAGCCAATCCCTGAAGCGAATCGAGCCGCCAAAACTCTACGAGCAGTACTTC.

The gene calls are TRBV30 and TRBJ1-4, with TRBD1 as a possible D gene (6 bases). This CDR3 is 15 amino acids long. The germline V gene has CDR1 GTSNPN and CDR2 SVGIG (reference sequence). V was trimmed by 7 bases and J by 6 bases, leaving 21 bases between them. CDR3 loop: CASPQWGGSDEKLFF. The CDR3 bases are TGTGCCTCCCCGCAGTGGGGGGGCTCGGATGAAAAACTGTTTTTT.

The chain couples TRBV27 to TRBJ1-1; TRBD1 might be the D (5 bases). The germline V gene encodes CDR1 MNHEY and CDR2 SMNVEV (reference sequence). The CDR3 consists of 13 residues. Trimming removed 3 bases from V and 3 bases from J, with 8 bases in between. The CDR3 here is CASSLQGDTEAFF. In DNA, the CDR3 is TGTGCCAGCAGTTTGCAGGGTGACACTGAAGCTTTCTTT.

This clone has just one count. This chain joins TRBV30 and TRBJ2-5; 7 positions match TRBD1. J gave up 4 bases and V 1 base, and 3 bases lay outside the gene matches. The CDR3 length is 13 residues. Germline loops: CDR1 GTSNPN, CDR2 SVGIG (reference sequence). CDR3: CAWSEGGGETQYF. The CDR3 region has the DNA TGTGCCTGGAGTGAAGGGGGCGGAGAGACCCAGTACTTC.

The chain couples TRBV18 to TRBJ2-2; a weak D match, TRBD1 (6 bases). The germline CDR1 and CDR2 sequences are KGHSH and LQKENI. With 6 bases removed from V and 3 bases from J, the gap between germline ends came to 14 bases. This CDR3 spans 15 amino acids. The CDR3 nucleotides are TGTGCCAGCTCTATGAACAGGGAAGACACCGGGGAGCTGTTTTTT. This codes for CASSMNREDTGELFF.

This rearrangement joins TRBV5-1 to TRBJ2-5; TRBD2 matches at 10 bases. This CDR3 contains 14 residues. Trimming cost V 9 bases and J 4 bases; bases outside gene matches: 9. Germline assignment: CDR1 SGHRS and CDR2 YFSETQ. CDR3 sequence (DNA): TGCGCCACAACAGCGGGGGGGCCCACAGAGACCCAGTACTTC. Translated, it gives CATTAGGPTETQYF.

The chain recombines TRBV29-1 with TRBJ1-1; 8 bases map to TRBD1. CDR3 length: 13 amino acids. The germline gives CDR1 SQVTM, CDR2 ANQGSEA. J gave up 5 bases and V 5 bases, and 7 bases lay outside the gene matches. CDR3 bases: TGCAGCGTTCAAAGGGACAGGTCAACTGAAGCTTTCTTT. This translates into CSVQRDRSTEAFF.

The rearrangement joins TRBV7-9 to TRBJ1-3; perhaps TRBD1 as D (5 bases). The CDR3 is made up of 14 amino acids. V dropped 5 bases and J dropped 4 bases, with 12 bases sitting between them. The germline V gene encodes CDR1 SEHNR and CDR2 FQNEAQ (reference sequence). In nucleotides, the CDR3 is TGTGCCAGCAGCCCCCAGGGCGTCGGAAACACCATATATTTT. Encoded protein: CASSPQGVGNTIYF.

The chain combines TRBV6-1 with TRBJ1-5, with D uncertain. The CDR3 is 14 amino acids. The V gene lost 3 bases and the J gene lost 2 bases, with 8 bases spanning the gap. The V gene's germline CDR1 is MNHNS and CDR2 SASEGT. CDR3 in amino acids: CASSEVVGNQPQHF. The CDR3 region has the DNA TGTGCCAGCAGTGAGGTCGTGGGCAATCAGCCCCAGCATTTT.

The chain links TRBV29-1 to TRBJ2-5; no clear D gene. Germline V lookup: CDR1 SQVTM, CDR2 ANQGSEA. Trimming stripped 1 base from V and 5 bases from J, with 14 bases between. The length of the CDR3 is 14 residues. CDR3: CSVEGGDVGETQYF. CDR3 coding DNA: TGCAGCGTTGAAGGTGGTGACGTCGGGGAGACCCAGTACTTC.

This sequence joins TRBV6-5 and TRBJ2-2; D gene unclear. CDR1 is MNHEY and CDR2 is SVGAGI in the germline V gene. The CDR3 runs 11 residues. Trimming took off 7 bases at V and 7 bases at J, with 7 bases between the two ends. The CDR3 nucleotides are TGTGCCAGCATGAGAGGCGGGGAGCTGTTTTTT. This sequence encodes CASMRGGELFF.

The rearrangement uses TRBV5-4 and TRBJ2-2; 11 nucleotides agree with TRBD1. Germline trimming cut 5 bases from V and 0 bases from J; bases unmatched to any gene: 6. The CDR3 covers 17 residues. Germline CDR1 and CDR2: SGHNT and YYREEE (reference sequence). The CDR3 DNA reads TGTGCCAGCAGTTCCGGGACAGGGGGGACGAACACCGGGGAGCTGTTTTTT. It specifies CASSSGTGGTNTGELFF.

The chain couples TRBV5-1 to TRBJ2-3; D is perhaps TRBD2 (5 bases). The V and J ends lost 0 bases and 4 bases respectively, with 15 bases between them. The CDR3 extends over 16 amino acids. From germline, CDR1 is SGHRS and CDR2 YFSETQ. The CDR3 reads CASSLVGRGSADTQYF. In nucleotides, the CDR3 is TGCGCCAGCAGCTTGGTAGGCCGCGGGTCGGCAGATACGCAGTATTTT.

The rearrangement uses TRBV6-5 and TRBJ1-2; D possibly corresponds to TRBD1 (5 bases). Deletions cut 1 base from V and 3 bases from J, with 15 bases between. The CDR3 runs 16 residues. The germline V gene has CDR1 MNHEY and CDR2 SVGAGI. Here the CDR3 DNA reads TGTGCCAGCAGTTACTTAGGGACCTCCGGGGACTATGGCTACACCTTC. This translates into CASSYLGTSGDYGYTF.

The chain uses TRBV19 and TRBJ2-2; D is tentatively TRBD1 or TRBD2 (5 bases each). The ends were cut back, 10 bases at V and 2 bases at J, with 29 bases in the middle. Germline CDR1 is LNHDA and CDR2 is SQIVND (reference sequence). This CDR3 is built from 19 residues. DNA of the CDR3: TGTGCCACCCAAACGCATCCGAGGGGCTATGGCCGTAACACCGGGGAGCTGTTTTTT. It codes for CATQTHPRGYGRNTGELFF.

The chain recombines TRBV7-9 with TRBJ1-6; maybe TRBD1 (6 bases). The V end was cut by 2 bases, the J end by 7 bases, with 12 bases between. Germline CDR1 and CDR2: SEHNR and FQNEAQ (reference sequence). This CDR3 spans 15 amino acids. The CDR3 region is CASSLPGALNSPLHF. DNA for the CDR3: TGTGCCAGCAGCTTACCAGGGGCTTTGAATTCACCCCTCCACTTT.

The chain couples TRBV6-5 to TRBJ1-2; 8 bases fit TRBD1. J was trimmed by 2 bases and V by 2 bases; bases with no gene match: 7. CDR1 is MNHEY and CDR2 is SVGAGI in the germline V gene. The CDR3 covers 16 residues. For the CDR3, the DNA is TGTGCCAGCAGTTACACCACGGACAGGGCCAACTATGGCTACACCTTC. It is translated as CASSYTTDRANYGYTF.

The genes are TRBV5-1 and TRBJ2-7, with 11 nucleotides matching TRBD1. Germline values: CDR1 SGHRS, CDR2 YFSETQ. Unmatched junction bases numbered 10, after V lost 4 bases and J lost 4 bases. The CDR3 has 16 amino acids. The CDR3 is CASSLDGTGGRYEQYF. In DNA, the CDR3 is TGCGCCAGCAGCCTGGACGGGACAGGGGGGCGATACGAGCAGTACTTC. The whole variable domain, remainder taken from reference TRBV5-1 and TRBJ2-7, is KAGVTQTPRYLIKTRGQQVTLSCSPISGHRSVSWYQQTPGQGLQFLFEYFSETQRNKGNFPGRFSGRQFSNSRSEMNVSTLELGDSALYLCASSLDGTGGRYEQYFGPGTRLTVT.

The chain links TRBV5-1 to TRBJ1-4; weak D call: TRBD1 (5 bases). Germline CDR1 SGHRS, CDR2 YFSETQ. The V gene lost 1 base and the J gene lost 3 bases, with 10 bases spanning the gap. The CDR3 sequence is 15 residues long. The chain's CDR3 is CASSLNRQPNEKLFF. CDR3 nucleotide sequence: TGCGCCAGCAGCTTGAATAGACAGCCTAATGAAAAACTGTTTTTT. The full variable domain, completed using reference TRBV5-1 and TRBJ1-4, is KAGVTQTPRYLIKTRGQQVTLSCSPISGHRSVSWYQQTPGQGLQFLFEYFSETQRNKGNFPGRFSGRQFSNSRSEMNVSTLELGDSALYLCASSLNRQPNEKLFFGSGTQLSVL.

The gene calls are TRBV5-1 and TRBJ2-5; the match to TRBD2 covers 8 bases. The V and J ends lost 9 bases and 2 bases, in that order; junction bases with no gene match: 12. The CDR3 consists of 15 residues. Germline assignment: CDR1 SGHRS and CDR2 YFSETQ. As DNA, the CDR3 is TGCGCCACCTCTCAGCGGGGGTCCCATCAAGAGACCCAGTACTTC. Its protein is CATSQRGSHQETQYF.

V is TRBV30 and J is TRBJ1-1; perhaps TRBD1 as D (5 bases). The CDR3 runs to 13 residues. The V gene lost 0 bases and the J gene lost 4 bases, with 9 bases spanning the gap. Germline V CDR1 and CDR2: GTSNPN, SVGIG (reference sequence). DNA for the CDR3: TGTGCCTGGAGTGTAGGGGAGGGCACTGAAGCTTTCTTT. This translates into CAWSVGEGTEAFF. Based on the CDR3 plus reference TRBV30 and TRBJ1-1, the full variable domain is SQTIHQWPATLVQPVGSPLSLECTVEGTSNPNLYWYRQAAGRGLQLLFYSVGIGQISSEVPQNLSASRPQDRQFILSSKKLLLSDSGFYLCAWSVGEGTEAFFGQGTRLTVV.

The rearrangement joins TRBV5-1 to TRBJ2-6; weak D call: TRBD1 (5 bases). Per germline, CDR1 SGHRS and CDR2 YFSETQ. V was cut by 5 bases and J by 2 bases, with 8 bases left in between. The CDR3 has 14 amino acids. The chain's CDR3 is CASRSGPGANVLTF. CDR3 bases: TGCGCCAGCAGGTCAGGGCCTGGGGCCAACGTCCTGACTTTC. Complete variable domain (other parts from reference TRBV5-1 and TRBJ2-6): KAGVTQTPRYLIKTRGQQVTLSCSPISGHRSVSWYQQTPGQGLQFLFEYFSETQRNKGNFPGRFSGRQFSNSRSEMNVSTLELGDSALYLCASRSGPGANVLTFGAGSRLTVL.

The chain carries TRBV4-1 and TRBJ2-7, with TRBD1 matching 8 bases. V was clipped by 1 base and J by 3 bases; unmatched bases: 14. This CDR3 comprises 18 residues. Germline loops: CDR1 MGHRA, CDR2 YSYEKL. The CDR3 DNA reads as TGCGCCAGCAGCCAAGCCGCAGACCTTCCCGGGACAGGCTACGAGCAGTACTTC. Translated, it gives CASSQAADLPGTGYEQYF.

The chain links TRBV5-1 to TRBJ1-1; 8 bases line up with TRBD1. V lost 4 bases and J lost 3; bases outside the gene matches: 8. This CDR3 is built from 15 residues. Germline values: CDR1 SGHRS, CDR2 YFSETQ. CDR3 bases: TGCGCCAGCAGCCAGATGGCAGGGGGCTACACTGAAGCTTTCTTT. As protein: CASSQMAGGYTEAFF.

The gene calls are TRBV6-6 and TRBJ2-5, with 9 nucleotides matching TRBD1. V dropped 6 bases and J dropped 1; count of bases not matched to a gene: 6. Germline lookup yields CDR1 MNHNY and CDR2 SVGAGI (reference sequence). This CDR3 region has 15 residues. The CDR3 region has the DNA TGTGCCAGCAGCACGACAGGGGGTCCCCAAGAGACCCAGTACTTC. Amino acid sequence: CASSTTGGPQETQYF.

This sequence joins TRBV5-1 and TRBJ2-7; the match to TRBD2 covers 7 bases. This CDR3 has 14 amino acids. Germline lookup yields CDR1 SGHRS and CDR2 YFSETQ. Trimming at V came to 0 bases and at J to 9 bases, leaving 9 bases not matched to a gene. CDR3 DNA: TGCGCCAGCAGCTTGGGCAGGGAGGGAGTTAGGCAGTACTTC. The encoded protein is CASSLGREGVRQYF.

This clone was picked up one time. The chain has TRBV4-1 and TRBJ1-1; a weak D match, TRBD1 (6 bases). The CDR3 has 16 amino acids. Per the germline V gene, CDR1 is MGHRA and CDR2 is YSYEKL. V lost 3 bases and J lost 4, with 18 bases in between. CDR3 coding DNA: TGCGCCAGCAGCCACCTACAGGGATTGGGAGGCACTGAAGCTTTCTTT. Its translation is CASSHLQGLGGTEAFF.